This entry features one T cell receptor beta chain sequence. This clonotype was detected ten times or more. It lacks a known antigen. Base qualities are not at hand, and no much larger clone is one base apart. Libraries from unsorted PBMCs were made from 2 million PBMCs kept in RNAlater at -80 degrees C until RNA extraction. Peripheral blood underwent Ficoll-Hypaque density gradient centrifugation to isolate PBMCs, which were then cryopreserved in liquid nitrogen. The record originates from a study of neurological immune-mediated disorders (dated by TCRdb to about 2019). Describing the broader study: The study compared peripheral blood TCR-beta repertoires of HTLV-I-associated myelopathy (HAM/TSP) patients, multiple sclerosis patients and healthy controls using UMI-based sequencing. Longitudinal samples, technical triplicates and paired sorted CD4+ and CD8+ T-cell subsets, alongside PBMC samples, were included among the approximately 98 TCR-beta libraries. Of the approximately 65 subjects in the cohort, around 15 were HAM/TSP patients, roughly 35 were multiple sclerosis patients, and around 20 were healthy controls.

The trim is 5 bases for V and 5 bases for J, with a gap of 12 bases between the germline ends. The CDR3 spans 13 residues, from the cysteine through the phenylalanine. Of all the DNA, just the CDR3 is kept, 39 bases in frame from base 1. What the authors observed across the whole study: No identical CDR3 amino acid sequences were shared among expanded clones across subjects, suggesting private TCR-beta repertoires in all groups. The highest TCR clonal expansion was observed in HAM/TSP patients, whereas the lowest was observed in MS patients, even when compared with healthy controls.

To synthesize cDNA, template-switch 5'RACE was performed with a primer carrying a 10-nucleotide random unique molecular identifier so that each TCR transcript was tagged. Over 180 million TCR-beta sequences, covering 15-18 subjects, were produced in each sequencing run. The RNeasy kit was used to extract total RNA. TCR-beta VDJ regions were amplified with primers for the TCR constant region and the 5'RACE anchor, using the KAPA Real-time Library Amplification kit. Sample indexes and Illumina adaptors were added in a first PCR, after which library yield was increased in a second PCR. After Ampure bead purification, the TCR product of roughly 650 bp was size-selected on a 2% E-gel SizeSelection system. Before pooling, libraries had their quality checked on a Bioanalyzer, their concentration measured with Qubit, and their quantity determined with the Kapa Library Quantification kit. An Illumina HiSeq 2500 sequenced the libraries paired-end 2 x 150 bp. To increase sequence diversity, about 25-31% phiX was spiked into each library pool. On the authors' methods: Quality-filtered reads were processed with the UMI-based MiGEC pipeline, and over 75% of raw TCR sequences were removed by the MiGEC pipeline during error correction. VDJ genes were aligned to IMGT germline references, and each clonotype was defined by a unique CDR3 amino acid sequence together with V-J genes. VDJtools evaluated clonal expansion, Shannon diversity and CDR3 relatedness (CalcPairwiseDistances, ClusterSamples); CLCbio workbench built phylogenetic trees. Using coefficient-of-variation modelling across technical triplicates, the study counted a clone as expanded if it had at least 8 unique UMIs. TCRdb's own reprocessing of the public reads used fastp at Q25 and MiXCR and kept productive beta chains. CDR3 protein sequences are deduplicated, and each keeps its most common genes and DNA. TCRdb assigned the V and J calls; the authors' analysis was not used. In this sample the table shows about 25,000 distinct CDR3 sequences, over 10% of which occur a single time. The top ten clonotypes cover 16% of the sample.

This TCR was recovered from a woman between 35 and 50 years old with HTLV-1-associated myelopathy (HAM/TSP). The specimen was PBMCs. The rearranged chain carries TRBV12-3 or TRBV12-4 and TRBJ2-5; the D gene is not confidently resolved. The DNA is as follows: TGTGCCAGCAGTCTCGGACCAGCGGAGACCCAGTACTTC. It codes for CASSLGPAETQYF.